These T cell receptor beta chains were read from a single sample in a study of blood T cell repertoires in COVID-19. Clones were sequenced by immunoSEQ multiplex PCR, and TCRdb holds only the in-frame ones, with some missing. In the table there are over 45,000 clones, 88% of which are singletons. The sequenced sample was peripheral blood. The origin of the receptors is a man aged 60 to 69 with active COVID-19. The CDR3 runs from the conserved cysteine through the conserved F or W. The D gene is left open where the match is weak. The size field is filled for only some rows; it gives once, few, many or a size class.

TGTGCCAGCAGTTATAACAGGGAGACTGAAGCTTTCTTT | CASSYNRETEAFF | TRBV27 | . | . | TRBJ1-1
TGTGCCAGCCGGGACAGGGGTGTTCAGCCCCAGCATTTT | CASRDRGVQPQHF | TRBV19 | TRBD1 | . | TRBJ1-5
TGTGCCAGCAGCGGCCGGACTAGCGGTTACACAGATACGCAGTATTTT | CASSGRTSGYTDTQYF | TRBV9 | TRBD2 | . | TRBJ2-3
TGTGCCAGCCACCCCCTGCTAAAAGCCTACGAGCAGTACTTC | CASHPLLKAYEQYF | TRBV2 | . | . | TRBJ2-7
TGTGCCAGTAGTACCCAGGACAGGGTGCCACCCCACTATGGCTACACCTTC | CASSTQDRVPPHYGYTF | TRBV19 | TRBD1 | . | TRBJ1-2
TGCGCCAGCAGCTCATCCGGGACTACGACCCACGAGCAGTACTTC | CASSSSGTTTHEQYF | TRBV5-1 | TRBD2 | . | TRBJ2-7
TGTGCCAGCAGTGAAGGCGGCGGCTTTGAAGCTTTCTTT | CASSEGGGFEAFF | TRBV2 | . | . | TRBJ1-1
TGTGCCAGCAGCACCCAGGGGCTCCCCTACGAGCAGTACTTC | CASSTQGLPYEQYF | TRBV7-9 | . | once | TRBJ2-7
TGCGCCAGCAGCACCGGGACAGGGTATATCGAGCAGTACTTC | CASSTGTGYIEQYF | TRBV10-2 | TRBD1 | few | TRBJ2-7
TGTGCCAGCAGCCCTTTAACAGGGGGCCGAAACGAGCAGTACTTC | CASSPLTGGRNEQYF | TRBV11-2 | TRBD1 | . | TRBJ2-7
TGTGCCAGCAGCCTGGGACTTAAATACGAGCAGTACTTC | CASSLGLKYEQYF | TRBV12-3/TRBV12-4 | . | . | TRBJ2-7
TGTGCCAGCAGCCTAGGACTAAAAGGGACCCAGTACTTC | CASSLGLKGTQYF | TRBV12-3/TRBV12-4 | . | . | TRBJ2-5
TGTGCCAGCAGTTTTAGCGAGCAGTACTTC | CASSFSEQYF | TRBV12-3/TRBV12-4 | . | . | TRBJ2-7
TGCGCCAGCAGCTTGCTAGCGAGGGCCTACAATGAGCAGTTCTTC | CASSLLARAYNEQFF | TRBV5-1 | . | . | TRBJ2-1
TGTGCCAGCAGTTTATCGGACAGCTCCTACGAGCAGTACTTC | CASSLSDSSYEQYF | TRBV27 | . | . | TRBJ2-7
TGTGCCAGCACCCTGGGACTAGCGGGAACAGATACGCAGTATTTT | CASTLGLAGTDTQYF | TRBV7-8 | TRBD2 | . | TRBJ2-3
TGTGCCACCAGCAGAAAGACAGGGGGCAATTCACCCCTCCACTTT | CATSRKTGGNSPLHF | TRBV15 | TRBD1 | once | TRBJ1-6
TGCGCCAGCAGTCAACCCGGGACTAGCAGACACTACGAGCAGTACTTC | CASSQPGTSRHYEQYF | TRBV23-1 | TRBD2 | . | TRBJ2-7
TGTGCCAGCAGCCCCACAGGGGGCCCCTATTGGGAGCAGTACTTC | CASSPTGGPYWEQYF | TRBV7-8 | TRBD1 | . | TRBJ2-7
TGTGCCAGCACCCGATCCGGGACAGGGCATTCACCCCTCCACTTT | CASTRSGTGHSPLHF | TRBV7-9 | TRBD1 | . | TRBJ1-6
TGCAGTGCTAGTCCGACTAGCGGGAGACTAGATGAGCAGTTCTTC | CSASPTSGRLDEQFF | TRBV20-1 | TRBD2 | . | TRBJ2-1
TGTGCCAGCAGCGTAGGTGGACAGTTCTATGGCTACACCTTC | CASSVGGQFYGYTF | TRBV9 | . | . | TRBJ1-2
TGTGCCAGCAGCTTAGTGGGCGGCCGGAGTGGGACTAATCAGCCCCAGCATTTT | CASSLVGGRSGTNQPQHF | TRBV7-2 | . | . | TRBJ1-5
TGTGCCAGTAGTACACTAGGACAGGGGGCGAGAGGCTACACCTTC | CASSTLGQGARGYTF | TRBV19 | TRBD1 | few | TRBJ1-2
TGTGCCAGCAGTGAATTCGGCAGGTCGACAGATACGCAGTATTTT | CASSEFGRSTDTQYF | TRBV2 | . | . | TRBJ2-3
TGTGCCAGCAGCCTTAGCGGGAGGGCTCTCACAGATACGCAGTATTTT | CASSLSGRALTDTQYF | TRBV16 | TRBD2 | . | TRBJ2-3
TGCGCCAGCAGGCTCGGTACTAGCGTTACCTACGAGCAGTACTTC | CASRLGTSVTYEQYF | TRBV5-1 | TRBD2 | . | TRBJ2-7
TGTGCCAGCAGTACGACAGGGTGGTATGAGCAGTTCTTC | CASSTTGWYEQFF | TRBV25-1 | TRBD1 | . | TRBJ2-1
TGTGCCAGTAGTAAGATCCAGACGGGTGAGCAGTTCTTC | CASSKIQTGEQFF | TRBV19 | . | . | TRBJ2-1
TGCGCCAGCAGCTTGGCCGCCGGGAGCCTCGACACCGGGGAGCTGTTTTTT | CASSLAAGSLDTGELFF | TRBV5-1 | . | . | TRBJ2-2
TGTGCCAGCAGCTTAGATCCACTGGGTAGCGGCACAGATACGCAGTATTTT | CASSLDPLGSGTDTQYF | TRBV11-2 | . | . | TRBJ2-3
TGTGCCAGCAGTTTATCAAGCTGGGGGGGGCAGTTCTTC | CASSLSSWGGQFF | TRBV27 | TRBD2 | once | TRBJ2-1
TGTGCCTGGAGTGTAATGGCAGGACAGGGGAACTACGAGCAGTACTTC | CAWSVMAGQGNYEQYF | TRBV30 | TRBD1 | . | TRBJ2-7
TGTGCCAGCAGCTTAGCGCGGGGCAGGGGGGATGGCTACACCTTC | CASSLARGRGDGYTF | TRBV11-2 | TRBD1 | . | TRBJ1-2
TGTGCCTGGAGTGTACGTGGGACAGGGAGTATGAACACTGAAGCTTTCTTT | CAWSVRGTGSMNTEAFF | TRBV30 | TRBD1 | . | TRBJ1-1
TGTGCCAGCAGTTTGGACAGGGGGCCGATTAGCACAGATACGCAGTATTTT | CASSLDRGPISTDTQYF | TRBV27 | TRBD1 | . | TRBJ2-3
TGTGCCAGCAGTTCTCCGATTAGGAGGGGATGGAATGAGCAGTTCTTC | CASSSPIRRGWNEQFF | TRBV27 | . | . | TRBJ2-1
TGTGCCTGGAGTACCGTTCGGACAGATACGCAGTATTTT | CAWSTVRTDTQYF | TRBV30 | . | . | TRBJ2-3
TGTGCCAGCAGCCGGGGGGACCAAGAGACCCAGTACTTC | CASSRGDQETQYF | TRBV5-5 | TRBD2 | . | TRBJ2-5
TGTGCCAGCAGCTTCAACACACTACCCTTCAACAATGAGCAGTTCTTC | CASSFNTLPFNNEQFF | TRBV7-2 | . | . | TRBJ2-1